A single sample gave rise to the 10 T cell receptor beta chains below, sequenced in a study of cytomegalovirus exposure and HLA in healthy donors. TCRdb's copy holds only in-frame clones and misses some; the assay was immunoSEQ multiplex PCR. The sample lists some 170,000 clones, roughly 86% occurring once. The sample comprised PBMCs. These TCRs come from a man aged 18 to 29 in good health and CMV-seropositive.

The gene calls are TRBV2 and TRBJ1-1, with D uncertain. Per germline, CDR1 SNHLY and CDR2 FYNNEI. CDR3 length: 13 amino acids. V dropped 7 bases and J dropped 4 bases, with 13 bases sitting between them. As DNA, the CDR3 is TGTGCCAGCAAGCTTCAGGTCCTCACTGAAGCTTTCTTT. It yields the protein CASKLQVLTEAFF.

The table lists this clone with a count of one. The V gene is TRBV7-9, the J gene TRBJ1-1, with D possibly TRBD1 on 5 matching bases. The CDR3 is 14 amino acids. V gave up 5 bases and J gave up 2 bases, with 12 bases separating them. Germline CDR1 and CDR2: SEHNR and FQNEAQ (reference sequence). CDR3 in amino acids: CASSATEPNTEAFF. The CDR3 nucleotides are TGTGCCAGCAGCGCGACAGAGCCCAACACTGAAGCTTTCTTT.

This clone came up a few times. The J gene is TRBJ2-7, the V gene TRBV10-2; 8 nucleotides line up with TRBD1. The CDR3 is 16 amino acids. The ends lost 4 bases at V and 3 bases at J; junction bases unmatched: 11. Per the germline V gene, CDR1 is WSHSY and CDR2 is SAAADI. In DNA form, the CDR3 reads TGCGCCAGCAGTGTGTGGGCAGGGACAGGAAGCTACGAGCAGTACTTC. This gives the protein CASSVWAGTGSYEQYF.

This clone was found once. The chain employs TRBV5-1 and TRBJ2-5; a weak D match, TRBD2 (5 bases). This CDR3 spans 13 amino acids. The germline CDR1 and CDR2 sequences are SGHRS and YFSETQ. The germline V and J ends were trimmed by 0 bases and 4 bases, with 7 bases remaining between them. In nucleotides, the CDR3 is TGCGCCAGCAGCTTGGGGGAGATAGAGACCCAGTACTTC. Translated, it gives CASSLGEIETQYF.

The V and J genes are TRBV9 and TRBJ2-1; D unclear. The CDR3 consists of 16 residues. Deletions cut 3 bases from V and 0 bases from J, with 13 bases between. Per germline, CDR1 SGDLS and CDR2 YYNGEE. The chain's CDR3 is CASSEPSESSYNEQFF. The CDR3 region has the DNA TGTGCCAGCAGCGAGCCGTCGGAGAGCTCCTACAATGAGCAGTTCTTC. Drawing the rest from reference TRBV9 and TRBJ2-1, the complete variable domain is DSGVTQTPKHLITATGQRVTLRCSPRSGDLSVYWYQQSLDQGLQFLIQYYNGEERAKGNILERFSAQQFPDLHSELNLSSLELGDSALYFCASSEPSESSYNEQFFGPGTRLTVL.

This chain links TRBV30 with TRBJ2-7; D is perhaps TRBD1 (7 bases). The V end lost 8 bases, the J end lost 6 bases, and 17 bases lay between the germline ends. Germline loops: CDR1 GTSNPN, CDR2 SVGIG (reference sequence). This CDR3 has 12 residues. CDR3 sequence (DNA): TGTGCCGGAAGGGCAGGGGGGACCGAGCAGTACTTC. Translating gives CAGRAGGTEQYF.

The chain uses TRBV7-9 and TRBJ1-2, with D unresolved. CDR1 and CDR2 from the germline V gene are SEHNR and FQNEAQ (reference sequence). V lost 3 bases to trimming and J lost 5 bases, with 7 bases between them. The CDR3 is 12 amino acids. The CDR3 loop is CASSLLLYGYTF. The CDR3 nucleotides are TGTGCCAGCAGCTTGTTATTATATGGCTACACCTTC. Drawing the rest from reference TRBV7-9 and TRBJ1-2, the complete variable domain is DTGVSQNPRHKITKRGQNVTFRCDPISEHNRLYWYRQTLGQGPEFLTYFQNEAQLEKSRLLSDRFSAERPKGSFSTLEIQRTEQGDSAMYLCASSLLLYGYTFGSGTRLTVV.

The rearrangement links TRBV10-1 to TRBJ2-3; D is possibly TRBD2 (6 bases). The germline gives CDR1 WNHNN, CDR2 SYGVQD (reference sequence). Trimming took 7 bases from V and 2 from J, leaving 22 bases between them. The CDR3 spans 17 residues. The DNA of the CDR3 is TGCGCCAGCATACATATTGTAGGACTAACCTTCACAGATACGCAGTATTTT. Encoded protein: CASIHIVGLTFTDTQYF.

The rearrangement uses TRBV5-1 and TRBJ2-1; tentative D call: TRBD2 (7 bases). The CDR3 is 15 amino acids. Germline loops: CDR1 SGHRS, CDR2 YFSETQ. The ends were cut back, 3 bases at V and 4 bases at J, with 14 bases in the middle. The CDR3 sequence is CASSSGRDTYNEQFF. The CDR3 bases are TGCGCCAGCAGCTCTGGGAGGGACACATACAATGAGCAGTTCTTC.

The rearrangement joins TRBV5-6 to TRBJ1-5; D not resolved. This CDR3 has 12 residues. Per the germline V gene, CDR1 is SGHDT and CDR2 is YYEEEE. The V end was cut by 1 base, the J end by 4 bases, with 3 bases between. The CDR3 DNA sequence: TGTGCCAGCAGCTTGCCAAATCAGCCCCAGCATTTT. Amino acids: CASSLPNQPQHF.